This entry concerns a single T cell receptor (beta chain). The antigen is undetermined. This entry belongs to a study of cytomegalovirus exposure and HLA in healthy donors. Study-wide results and caveats: The authors later found TCR association rates varying by HLA locus, with DRB1 most and HLA-C fewest. Despite most TCR sequences being rare, some public TCRs occurred in many donors. Among TCR beta chains of equal frequency, HLA-associated ones were more clonally expanded in a later analysis.

The study ran its PCR with 60 Vbeta and 13 Jbeta primers. The method was immunoSEQ multiplex PCR; TCRdb's version includes in-frame clones alone and lacks a portion of them. The data hold a few hundred thousand clones, with 77% observed a single time. This clonotype originated in a woman aged 60-70 years in good health and CMV-seropositive. What was sequenced was PBMCs.

Here the CDR3 DNA reads TGTGCCAGCAGCTTGGGACAGGGGATATATGGCTACACCTTC. Its translation: CASSLGQGIYGYTF. The chain employs TRBV5-8 and TRBJ1-2; the match to TRBD1 covers 8 bases. V shed 0 bases, J shed 5 bases, and the junction held 3 bases outside the gene matches. This CDR3 comprises 14 residues. The germline V gene has CDR1 SGHTS and CDR2 YDEGEE.